The text below deals with one TCR beta chain. The sample comes from a study of cytomegalovirus exposure and HLA in healthy donors. The PCR contained 60 Vbeta and 13 Jbeta primers. TCRdb keeps only in-frame clones here, not all; method: immunoSEQ multiplex PCR. The data show roughly 150,000 clones, with 75% to 90% seen just once and more than 1% held by the top ten. V lost 11 bases, J lost 1 base, and 11 bases lay in between. Germline V gives CDR1 MNHEY, CDR2 SVGAGI. The CDR3 contains 12 residues. This TCR came from a boy aged 2 to 9 in good health and CMV-seronegative. This chain links TRBV6-5 with TRBJ1-1; no clear D. The sequenced sample was PBMCs. The CDR3 DNA is TGTGCCTGCTTTACACAGAACACTGAAGCTTTCTTT. Protein: CACFTQNTEAFF.